Following are 25 T cell receptor beta chains from one sample sequenced in a study of Ad26.COV2.S vaccination and SARS-CoV-2 variants. Libraries were prepared by immunoSEQ multiplex PCR; TCRdb keeps only in-frame clonotypes and omits some of them. In the table there are 350,000 to 400,000 clones, less than 90% of which are singletons. Described treatment: 15 to 20 received Ad26.COV2.S at low or high dose, single or two shots; five or six received placebo; per-sample allocation not given. The study sampled participants on day 63 after the first vaccine or placebo injection. The source material was peripheral blood, sampled in a trial of Ad26.COV2.S vaccine versus placebo. Receptor source: a person aged 18-60 years who received the Ad26.COV2.S COVID-19 vaccine or a placebo.

Only one count was recorded for this clone. The gene calls are TRBV4-1 and TRBJ1-5, with D hard to call. V shed 1 base and J shed 4 bases, with 14 bases lying between them. CDR1 is MGHRA and CDR2 is YSYEKL in the germline V gene. The CDR3 contains 16 residues. The CDR3 DNA follows: TGCGCCAGCAGCCAAGGTGCGGGAAGAGGGAATCAGCCCCAGCATTTT. Translation: CASSQGAGRGNQPQHF.

The rearrangement uses TRBV7-8 and TRBJ1-6; possible D gene TRBD1, 6 bases. This CDR3 spans 16 amino acids. Germline loops: CDR1 SGHVS, CDR2 FQNEAQ. V was pared by 5 bases and J by 7 bases, with 18 bases between. CDR3 region: CASSADAGVANSPLHF. Written as DNA, the CDR3 is TGTGCCAGCAGCGCCGATGCAGGGGTGGCGAATTCACCCCTCCACTTT.

This chain links TRBV18 with TRBJ2-3; the match to TRBD2 covers 8 bases. Unmatched junction bases numbered 17, after V lost 1 base and J lost 2 bases. Germline V gene data show CDR1 as KGHSH and CDR2 as LQKENI. This CDR3 has 20 amino acids. Here the CDR3 DNA reads TGTGCCAGCTCACCACTATCGCTCCCTAGAGCGGGGGCCCACACAGATACGCAGTATTTT. Translated: CASSPLSLPRAGAHTDTQYF. The full variable domain, rest sourced from reference TRBV18 and TRBJ2-3, is NAGVMQNPRHLVRRRGQEARLRCSPMKGHSHVYWYRQLPEEGLKFMVYLQKENIIDESGMPKERFSAEFPKEGPSILRIQQVVRGDSAAYFCASSPLSLPRAGAHTDTQYFGPGTRLTVL.

The chain has TRBV4-2 and TRBJ1-2, with 7 nucleotides matching TRBD1. V dropped 8 bases and J dropped 8; count of bases not matched to a gene: 20. In germline, CDR1 is LGHNA, CDR2 YNFKEQ. The CDR3 runs to 16 residues. In DNA form, the CDR3 reads TGTGCCAGCGAAGGGCGTGCCGAACAGGGGAGTCGGGGCTACACCTTC. This encodes CASEGRAEQGSRGYTF.

The chain joins TRBV6-2 or TRBV6-3 to TRBJ2-3, with 7 bases aligning to TRBD2. J gave up 0 bases and V 2 bases, and 5 bases lay outside the gene matches. The germline V gene encodes CDR1 MNHEY and CDR2 SVGEGT. The CDR3 is 16 amino acids. The CDR3 nucleotides read TGTGCCAGCAGTTACCCGAGCGGGGCCAGCACAGATACGCAGTATTTT. Translated: CASSYPSGASTDTQYF.

This clone was seen only once. The genes are TRBV5-1 and TRBJ2-7, with 9 bases aligning to TRBD1. The CDR3 length is 15 residues. Unmatched junction bases numbered 5, after V lost 0 bases and J lost 4 bases. Germline V lookup: CDR1 SGHRS, CDR2 YFSETQ. The CDR3 region has the DNA TGCGCCAGCAGCTTGGACAGGGGGCGCGCATACGAGCAGTACTTC. Protein sequence: CASSLDRGRAYEQYF.

This chain uses TRBV3-1 (or the pseudogene TRBV3-2) with TRBJ2-1; either TRBD1 or TRBD2 may fit D (5 bases each). CDR1 is LGHDT and CDR2 is YNNKEL in the germline V gene (reference sequence). There are 15 residues in the CDR3. The V gene lost 3 bases and the J gene lost 10 bases, with 19 bases spanning the gap. CDR3 residues: CASSQAGTASEEQFF. As DNA, the CDR3 is TGTGCCAGCAGCCAGGCCGGGACGGCCTCTGAGGAGCAGTTCTTC.

This chain connects TRBV30 to TRBJ1-6, with D possibly matching TRBD1 (6 bases). This CDR3 region has 13 residues. The V end lost 5 bases, the J end lost 4 bases, and 9 bases lay between the germline ends. Germline V CDR1 and CDR2: GTSNPN, SVGIG (reference sequence). The CDR3 reads CAWCQGYNSPLHF. The CDR3 bases are TGTGCCTGGTGTCAGGGGTATAATTCACCCCTCCACTTT.

The V and J genes are TRBV15 and TRBJ1-2; tentative D call: TRBD1 (5 bases). This CDR3 contains 15 residues. The V gene's germline CDR1 is LNHNV and CDR2 YYDKDF (reference sequence). The V end was cut by 2 bases, the J end by 5 bases, with 15 bases between. The CDR3 spells CATSRSTGTFYGYTF. The CDR3 nucleotides are TGTGCCACCAGCAGATCCACCGGGACCTTTTATGGCTACACCTTC.

The table lists this clone with a count of one. Different DNA sequences within this sample yield the same CDR3. V is TRBV3-1 (or the pseudogene TRBV3-2) and J is TRBJ1-3; possible D gene TRBD1, 5 bases. The CDR3 runs to 14 residues. Germline V CDR1 and CDR2: LGHDT, YNNKEL (reference sequence). The germline V and J ends were trimmed by 1 base and 4 bases, with 8 bases remaining between them. CDR3 residues: CASSQGGFGNTIYF. The CDR3 nucleotides read TGTGCCAGCAGCCAAGGGGGCTTCGGAAACACCATATATTTT.

In this sample, this clone turned up a few times. The chain has TRBV6-5 and TRBJ1-5; D might be TRBD1 (6 bases). Looked up from germline, CDR1 is MNHEY and CDR2 is SVGAGI. The CDR3 has 14 amino acids. The V gene lost 6 bases and the J gene lost 7 bases, with 16 bases spanning the gap. CDR3 protein: CASSDPGESQPQHF. CDR3 in DNA: TGTGCCAGCAGCGATCCAGGGGAATCACAGCCCCAGCATTTT.

The chain combines TRBV7-9 with TRBJ2-5; weak D call: TRBD2 (5 bases). V was cut by 4 bases and J by 4 bases, with 13 bases left in between. This CDR3 has 14 amino acids. The V gene's germline CDR1 is SEHNR and CDR2 FQNEAQ (reference sequence). For the CDR3, the DNA is TGTGCCAGCAGCTCAAGTCGTCGGGGAGAGACCCAGTACTTC. Amino acids: CASSSSRRGETQYF.

The chain has TRBV25-1 and TRBJ2-1; 14 bases align to TRBD2. The CDR3 totals 17 residues. After removal of 4 bases from V and 7 bases from J, the junction contained 9 bases not matched to a gene. The germline CDR1 and CDR2 sequences are MGHDK and SYGVNS. The CDR3 region has the DNA TGTGCCAGCAGTGGACTAGCGGGGGGGCCGGTGGAAAATGAGCAGTTCTTC. Translated, it gives CASSGLAGGPVENEQFF.

The genes are TRBV7-8 and TRBJ2-1; D perhaps matches TRBD2 (5 bases). Germline lookup yields CDR1 SGHVS and CDR2 FQNEAQ. The CDR3 covers 12 residues. Trimming pared 8 bases from V and 9 bases from J, leaving 14 bases between. CDR3: CASLDWSGEQFF. The CDR3, as DNA: TGTGCCAGCCTGGACTGGTCGGGTGAGCAGTTCTTC. Looking up the rest from reference TRBV7-8 and TRBJ2-1 gives the full variable domain: GAGVSQSPRYKVAKRGQDVALRCDPISGHVSLFWYQQALGQGPEFLTYFQNEAQLDKSGLPSDRFFAERPEGSVSTLKIQRTQQEDSAVYLCASLDWSGEQFFGPGTRLTVL.

This chain joins TRBV7-9 and TRBJ2-5, with D possibly being TRBD2 (6 bases). V lost 2 bases to trimming and J lost 7 bases, with 8 bases between them. Germline CDR1 is SEHNR and CDR2 is FQNEAQ (reference sequence). This CDR3 spans 12 amino acids. The DNA of the CDR3 is TGTGCCAGCAGCTTACCCGGGGGGACCCAGTACTTC. Amino acids: CASSLPGGTQYF.

This chain connects TRBV11-2 to TRBJ1-1; no definite D call. The CDR3 has 12 residues. V lost 5 bases and J lost 7, with 11 bases in between. The germline gives CDR1 SGHAT, CDR2 FQNNGV. The CDR3 protein is CASSPSGLEAFF. The CDR3 DNA is TGTGCCAGCAGCCCTTCGGGCCTTGAAGCTTTCTTT.

CDR3 residues: CASTDSNSPLHF. As DNA, the CDR3 is TGTGCCAGCACCGACAGTAATTCACCCCTCCACTTT. J is TRBJ1-6 and V is TRBV12-3 or TRBV12-4; D may be TRBD1 (5 bases). The CDR3 runs to 12 residues. V lost 7 bases to trimming and J lost 6 bases, with 7 bases between them.

The chain carries TRBV5-1 and TRBJ2-7, with D perhaps matching TRBD2 (6 bases). With 4 bases removed from V and 1 base from J, the gap between germline ends came to 18 bases. This CDR3 comprises 16 residues. Per the germline V gene, CDR1 is SGHRS and CDR2 is YFSETQ. The DNA for the CDR3 is TGCGCCAGCAGCCCTCCAGTCGGGGGTGCTTCCTACGAGCAGTACTTC. Translated, it gives CASSPPVGGASYEQYF.

Only one count was recorded for this clone. The J gene is TRBJ1-1, the V gene TRBV6-5; possibly TRBD1 for D (6 bases). This CDR3 spans 13 amino acids. Deletions cut 4 bases from V and 6 bases from J, with 12 bases between. Germline V lookup: CDR1 MNHEY, CDR2 SVGAGI. The CDR3: CASSWTAGAEAFF. For the CDR3, the DNA is TGTGCCAGCAGTTGGACAGCTGGAGCTGAAGCTTTCTTT.

The CDR3, as DNA: TGTGCCAGCAGTCAGACAGGGTTCTCCACTGAAGCTTTCTTT. Protein: CASSQTGFSTEAFF. This rearrangement joins TRBV6-2 or TRBV6-3 to TRBJ1-1, with 7 bases matching TRBD1. The CDR3 spans 14 residues. Germline-derived CDR1 and CDR2 are MNHEY and SVGEGT. J was trimmed by 4 bases and V by 5 bases; bases with no gene match: 7.

The chain combines TRBV5-1 with TRBJ2-5; unclear D gene. Trimming stripped 1 base from V and 5 bases from J, with 6 bases between. Per germline, CDR1 SGHRS and CDR2 YFSETQ. This CDR3 is built from 12 residues. CDR3 nucleotide sequence: TGCGCCAGCAGCTTGATTAGGGAGACCCAGTACTTC. Translating gives CASSLIRETQYF.

The rearrangement uses TRBV25-1 and TRBJ2-5; a possible D gene is TRBD2 (6 bases). The CDR3 contains 14 residues. CDR1 MGHDK and CDR2 SYGVNS come from the germline V gene. The V end was cut by 6 bases, the J end by 7 bases, with 18 bases between. For the CDR3, the DNA is TGTGCCAGCAGGGGAATTCGGGGGTCAGGGACCCAGTACTTC. Amino acids: CASRGIRGSGTQYF.

V and J are TRBV3-1 (or the pseudogene TRBV3-2) and TRBJ2-7; D remains ambiguous. Between the trimmed V and J ends, which lost 1 base and 0 bases, there was a span of 10 bases. Germline values: CDR1 LGHDT, CDR2 YNNKEL (reference sequence). The CDR3 spans 15 residues. The CDR3 is CASSQVPGLSYEQYF. CDR3 bases: TGTGCCAGCAGCCAAGTTCCCGGCCTCTCCTACGAGCAGTACTTC.

The rearrangement joins TRBV7-2 to TRBJ1-1; D not resolved. The germline gives CDR1 SGHTA, CDR2 FQGNSA. V was pared by 5 bases and J by 0 bases, with 13 bases between. The length of the CDR3 is 15 residues. CDR3 loop: CASSPEVGMNTEAFF. CDR3 sequence (DNA): TGTGCCAGCAGCCCGGAAGTGGGGATGAACACTGAAGCTTTCTTT.

CDR3 DNA: TGTGCCAGCAGTGAGGGACCGGCAGAGACCCAGTACTTC. This encodes CASSEGPAETQYF. The genes are TRBV2 and TRBJ2-5; D may correspond to TRBD1 or TRBD2 (5 bases each). The CDR3 totals 13 residues. V was shortened by 3 bases and J by 4 bases, with 9 bases between the two germline ends. The germline V gene encodes CDR1 SNHLY and CDR2 FYNNEI. Supplemented by reference TRBV2 and TRBJ2-5, the full variable domain reads EPEVTQTPSHQVTQMGQEVILRCVPISNHLYFYWYRQILGQKVEFLVSFYNNEISEKSEIFDDQFSVERPDGSNFTLKIRSTKLEDSAMYFCASSEGPAETQYFGPGTRLLVL.